These T cell receptor beta chains were read from a single sample in a study of T cells in Graves' hyperthyroidism and ophthalmopathy. MiXCR, applied by TCRdb to the multiplex PCR reads, yields one record per CDR3 protein. The sample shows about 700,000 distinct CDR3 sequences, around 15% of them seen only once. The material sequenced was blood. These receptor sequences come from a woman aged 18-29 years with Graves' hyperthyroidism. Each CDR3 is given with its conserved first and last residue. A D gene is named only where the DNA matches it firmly. Expanded clones get a size class; other rows say once, few or many, or leave the size out.

>few|TRBV7-3|.|TRBJ2-2
TGTGCCAGCAGCTTAATCCTCAGGCCAAACACCGGGGAGCTGTTTTTT
CASSLILRPNTGELFF
>.|TRBV19|TRBD2|TRBJ2-1
TGTGCCAGTAGCCCCCCTTTCGGGACTAGCGGGAGGGCCTTGGATGAGCAGTTCTTC
CASSPPFGTSGRALDEQFF
>.|TRBV6-9|TRBD2|TRBJ2-1
TGTGCCAGCAGTTACCAAGGCGGGAGAGTGGATGAGCAGTTCTTC
CASSYQGGRVDEQFF
>few|TRBV27|.|TRBJ2-2
TGTGCCAGCAAGTCCCTAGTCCTTAGTCGCTTGAACACCGGGGAGCTGTTTTTT
CASKSLVLSRLNTGELFF
>many|TRBV11-2|TRBD1|TRBJ1-4
TGTGCCAGCAGGTCGACAGGGGGCGGAGAAAAACTGTTTTTT
CASRSTGGGEKLFF
>.|TRBV7-9|.|TRBJ1-1
TGTGCCAGCAGCCGCGTTGATGCGGCGGACGCTTCTTTCTTT
CASSRVDAADASFF
>many|TRBV7-3|TRBD2|TRBJ2-3
TGTGCCAGCAGCTTATATTTTCGGCGGGAGGGATTCACAGATACGCAGTATTTT
CASSLYFRREGFTDTQYF
>many|TRBV30|.|TRBJ2-1
TGTGCCTGGAGCGCGGGACTCCCGGGCGATGAGCAGTTCTTC
CAWSAGLPGDEQFF
>many|TRBV6-5|TRBD1|TRBJ2-2
TGTGCCAGCAGTTACGGTCGCGGACAGGGCCAATACACCGGGGAGCTGTTTTTT
CASSYGRGQGQYTGELFF
>.|TRBV10-3|TRBD2|TRBJ2-7
TGTGCCATCAGTGAGATGGGACCGGGAGGGGGTGAGCAGTACTTC
CAISEMGPGGGEQYF
>.|TRBV5-5|TRBD2|TRBJ2-5
TGTGCCAGCAGCGAACCTTGGACTAGCGGGAGGGCCCAGTACTTC
CASSEPWTSGRAQYF
>few|TRBV4-3|.|TRBJ1-1
TGCGCCAGCAGCCAGGATACAGGGATCCCACTGAACACTGAAGCTTTCTTT
CASSQDTGIPLNTEAFF
>many|TRBV20-1|.|TRBJ2-7
TGCAGTGCTAGGGTACAGGACCATCCGCTCTACGAGCAGTACTTC
CSARVQDHPLYEQYF
>many|TRBV30|.|TRBJ2-2
TGTGCCTGGACCGGGCTGAACACCGGGGAGCTGTTTTTT
CAWTGLNTGELFF
>.|TRBV30|.|TRBJ1-2
TGTGCCTGGGGGCGTGGGCTTCCTGGCTACACCTTC
CAWGRGLPGYTF
>.|TRBV6-2/TRBV6-3|.|TRBJ2-7
TGTGCCAGCAGGCCTTACAGGGACTTCACCTACGAGCAGTACTTC
CASRPYRDFTYEQYF
>.|TRBV24-1|TRBD1|TRBJ2-2
TGTGCCACCAGTGATCCGACAGGGGGGGCCGGGGAGCTGTTTTTT
CATSDPTGGAGELFF